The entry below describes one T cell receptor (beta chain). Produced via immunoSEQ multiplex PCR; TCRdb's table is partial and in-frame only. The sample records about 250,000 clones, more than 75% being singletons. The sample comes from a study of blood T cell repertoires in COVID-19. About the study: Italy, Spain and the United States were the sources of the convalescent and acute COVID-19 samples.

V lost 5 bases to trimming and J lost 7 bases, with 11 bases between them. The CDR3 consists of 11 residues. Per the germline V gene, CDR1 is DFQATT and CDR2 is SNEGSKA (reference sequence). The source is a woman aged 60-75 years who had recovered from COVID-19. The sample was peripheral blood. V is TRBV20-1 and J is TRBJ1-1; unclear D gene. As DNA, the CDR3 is TGCAGTGCTTCTCCGAGGGTTGAAGCTTTCTTT. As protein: CSASPRVEAFF.